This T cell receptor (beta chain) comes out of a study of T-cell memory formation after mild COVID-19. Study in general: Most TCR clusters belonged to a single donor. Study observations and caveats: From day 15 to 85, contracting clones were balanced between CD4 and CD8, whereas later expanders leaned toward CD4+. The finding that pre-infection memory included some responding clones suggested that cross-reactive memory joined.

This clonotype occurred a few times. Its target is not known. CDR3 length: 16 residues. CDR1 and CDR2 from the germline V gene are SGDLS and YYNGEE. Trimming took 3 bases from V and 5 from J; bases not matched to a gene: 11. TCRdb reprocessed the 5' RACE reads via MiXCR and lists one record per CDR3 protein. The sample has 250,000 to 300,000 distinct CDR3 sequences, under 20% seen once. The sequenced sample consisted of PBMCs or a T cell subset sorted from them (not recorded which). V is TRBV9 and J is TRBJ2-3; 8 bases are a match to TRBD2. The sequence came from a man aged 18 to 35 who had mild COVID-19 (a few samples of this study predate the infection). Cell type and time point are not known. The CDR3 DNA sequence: TGTGCCAGCAGCGAGGGGATAGCGGGGCTCGTAGATACGCAGTATTTT. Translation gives CASSEGIAGLVDTQYF. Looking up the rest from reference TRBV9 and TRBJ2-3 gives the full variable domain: DSGVTQTPKHLITATGQRVTLRCSPRSGDLSVYWYQQSLDQGLQFLIQYYNGEERAKGNILERFSAQQFPDLHSELNLSSLELGDSALYFCASSEGIAGLVDTQYFGPGTRLTVL.